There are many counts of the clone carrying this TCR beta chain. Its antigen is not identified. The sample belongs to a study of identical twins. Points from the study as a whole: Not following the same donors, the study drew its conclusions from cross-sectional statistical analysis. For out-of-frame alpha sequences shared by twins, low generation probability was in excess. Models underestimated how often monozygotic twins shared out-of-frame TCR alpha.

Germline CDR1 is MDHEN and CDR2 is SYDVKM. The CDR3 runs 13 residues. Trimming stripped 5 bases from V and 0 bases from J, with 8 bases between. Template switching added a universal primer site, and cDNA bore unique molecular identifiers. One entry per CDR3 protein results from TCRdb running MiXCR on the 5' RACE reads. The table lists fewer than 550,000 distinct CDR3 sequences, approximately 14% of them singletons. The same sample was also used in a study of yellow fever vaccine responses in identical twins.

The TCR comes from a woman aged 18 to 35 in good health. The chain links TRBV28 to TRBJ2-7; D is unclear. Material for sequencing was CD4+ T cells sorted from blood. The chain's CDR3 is CASSRASSYEQYF. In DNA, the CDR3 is TGTGCCAGCAGTCGGGCCAGCTCCTACGAGCAGTACTTC.